Listed here is a single TCR beta chain. CDR1 is ENHRY and CDR2 is SYGVKD in the germline V gene. The CDR3 runs 13 residues. V was shortened by 7 bases and J by 0 bases, with 10 bases between the two germline ends. In the PCR, 60 Vbeta and 13 Jbeta primers were used. The repertoire was sequenced with immunoSEQ multiplex PCR; TCRdb's copy has only in-frame clones and lacks some. Among 100,000 to 150,000 clones listed, 84% were seen once. The data originate from a study of cytomegalovirus exposure and HLA in healthy donors. Material: PBMCs. The V and J genes are TRBV10-3 and TRBJ2-7; D is ambiguous. The source of this sequence is a man aged 50-60 years in good health and CMV-seronegative. DNA of the CDR3: TGTGCCATCAAAGAGATAAGCTCCTACGAGCAGTACTTC. This encodes CAIKEISSYEQYF.